This entry lists 32 T cell receptor beta chains sequenced from one sample in a study of glioma-infiltrating T cells after dendritic cell vaccination. Assay used: immunoSEQ multiplex PCR; TCRdb lists only in-frame clones, some missing. This table has under 5,000 clones, approximately 93% appearing once. Sample: blood, taken before dendritic cell vaccination. Receptor source: a human donor with glioblastoma.

V and J are TRBV27 and TRBJ2-3, with D perhaps matching TRBD2 (5 bases). The CDR3 spans 12 residues. Trimming left V 3 bases short and J 5 bases short, with 6 bases between. Germline lookup yields CDR1 MNHEY and CDR2 SMNVEV (reference sequence). The CDR3 region is CASSFTRDTQYF. The DNA of the CDR3 is TGTGCCAGCAGTTTTACTAGAGATACGCAGTATTTT.

As DNA, the CDR3 is TGTGCCAGCAGTTTATCCAGTCTCAATCAGCCCCAGCATTTT. This gives the protein CASSLSSLNQPQHF. The chain couples TRBV28 to TRBJ1-5; no clear D. CDR3 length: 14 residues. CDR1 is MDHEN and CDR2 is SYDVKM in the germline V gene. V lost 1 base to trimming and J lost 3 bases, with 7 bases between them.

The CDR3 region is CASRITGTLNDEQFF. The CDR3 nucleotides are TGTGCCAGCAGGATCACCGGGACTCTCAATGATGAGCAGTTCTTC. This rearrangement joins TRBV28 to TRBJ2-1; the D gene is possibly TRBD2 (6 bases). Per germline, CDR1 MDHEN and CDR2 SYDVKM. With 6 bases removed from V and 8 bases from J, the gap between germline ends came to 20 bases. The length of the CDR3 is 15 residues.

The chain joins TRBV18 to TRBJ1-1; TRBD1 aligns across 8 bases. Germline CDR1 is KGHSH and CDR2 is LQKENI. CDR3 length equals 13 residues. The CDR3 protein is CAALGTGNTEAFF. The CDR3 DNA is TGTGCAGCGCTAGGGACAGGGAACACTGAAGCTTTCTTT.

This chain links TRBV9 with TRBJ2-1; 11 positions match TRBD2. The CDR3 totals 16 residues. Trimming at V came to 6 bases and at J to 2 bases, leaving 7 bases not matched to a gene. CDR1 SGDLS and CDR2 YYNGEE come from the germline V gene. The CDR3, as DNA: TGTGCCAGCACATTAGCGGGAGGGCAACCCTACAATGAGCAGTTCTTC. It codes for CASTLAGGQPYNEQFF.

The rearrangement links TRBV10-3 to TRBJ2-1; 8 bases map to TRBD2. This CDR3 spans 17 amino acids. J lost 0 bases, V lost 10 bases, and 14 bases had no gene match. Germline lookup yields CDR1 ENHRY and CDR2 SYGVKD. This CDR3 reads CATTQLAGKSSYNEQFF. The CDR3 nucleotides are TGTGCCACCACACAATTAGCGGGGAAGAGCTCCTACAATGAGCAGTTCTTC.

The chain employs TRBV18 and TRBJ2-7; TRBD1 matches at 9 bases. After removal of 4 bases from V and 4 bases from J, the junction contained 11 bases not matched to a gene. CDR1 KGHSH and CDR2 LQKENI come from the germline V gene. This CDR3 has 16 amino acids. In DNA, the CDR3 is TGTGCCAGCTCACAACCGGGCGCGGGACAGGGATACGAGCAGTACTTC. Its protein product is CASSQPGAGQGYEQYF.

The chain is built from TRBV4-1 and TRBJ2-7; 7 bases line up with TRBD2. V shed 1 base and J 4 bases; nucleotides not matched to a gene: 4. CDR1 MGHRA and CDR2 YSYEKL come from the germline V gene. This CDR3 comprises 14 residues. The CDR3: CASSQAGGPYEQYF. The CDR3 region has the DNA TGCGCCAGCAGCCAAGCGGGAGGACCATACGAGCAGTACTTC.

This chain joins TRBV27 and TRBJ2-3; D might be TRBD1 (6 bases). Between the trimmed V and J ends, which lost 7 bases and 1 base, there was a span of 27 bases. Per germline, CDR1 MNHEY and CDR2 SMNVEV (reference sequence). This CDR3 has 19 amino acids. In DNA form, the CDR3 reads TGTGCCAGCACTCCTGGTGCAGGGGCGGACCTGACTGGCACAGATACGCAGTATTTT. Amino acid sequence: CASTPGAGADLTGTDTQYF.

The chain uses TRBV29-1 and TRBJ2-2; the D is unclear. V lost 1 base and J 6 bases, leaving 3 bases between the germline ends. Germline V CDR1 and CDR2: SQVTM, ANQGSEA. The CDR3 extends over 11 amino acids. CDR3 sequence: CSVEVAGELFF. The CDR3 DNA sequence: TGCAGCGTTGAAGTAGCCGGGGAGCTGTTTTTT.

The chain combines TRBV7-2 with TRBJ2-7; D may be TRBD2 (6 bases). The V end was cut by 5 bases, the J end by 0 bases, with 14 bases between. This CDR3 has 15 residues. CDR1 SGHTA and CDR2 FQGNSA come from the germline V gene. In DNA form, the CDR3 reads TGTGCCAGCAGCCCCATGGGGGGTTTCTCCTACGAGCAGTACTTC. It translates to CASSPMGGFSYEQYF.

The chain couples TRBV10-3 to TRBJ2-7; D call uncertain. The CDR3 is 14 residues long. Looked up from germline, CDR1 is ENHRY and CDR2 is SYGVKD. V shed 5 bases and J shed 7 bases, with 18 bases lying between them. The CDR3 coding sequence is TGTGCCATCAGTCCAAACTCAATAGTCATAGAGCAGTACTTC. It is translated as CAISPNSIVIEQYF.

V and J are TRBV27 and TRBJ1-1; 8 bases are a match to TRBD1. Germline values: CDR1 MNHEY, CDR2 SMNVEV (reference sequence). CDR3 size: 13 residues. V gave up 5 bases and J gave up 4 bases; unmatched junction bases: 3. CDR3 DNA sequence: TGTGCCAGCAGTCTTACAGGGGGCACTGAAGCTTTCTTT. The encoded protein is CASSLTGGTEAFF.

The rearrangement joins TRBV11-2 to TRBJ1-1; 7 bases align to TRBD1. V was pared by 7 bases and J by 1 base, with 9 bases of the junction left unmatched. Germline assignment: CDR1 SGHAT and CDR2 FQNNGV. This CDR3 contains 15 residues. In DNA form, the CDR3 reads TGTGCCAGCACCACCCACAGGGGTAGGAACACTGAAGCTTTCTTT. Amino acid sequence: CASTTHRGRNTEAFF.

The V gene is TRBV6-5, the J gene TRBJ2-3, with D unclear. There are 13 residues in the CDR3. V lost 2 bases, J lost 3 bases, and 6 bases lay in between. Looked up from germline, CDR1 is MNHEY and CDR2 is SVGAGI. CDR3 region: CASSYVPTDTQYF. In DNA, the CDR3 is TGTGCCAGCAGTTACGTCCCTACAGATACGCAGTATTTT.

This clone was picked up one time. The V call is TRBV30, the J call TRBJ1-1; D not certain. The germline V gene has CDR1 GTSNPN and CDR2 SVGIG (reference sequence). The CDR3 is 13 residues long. Trimming pared 4 bases from V and 4 bases from J, leaving 13 bases between. The CDR3, as DNA: TGTGCCTGGACGCTGGGGAGAGTCACTGAAGCTTTCTTT. Its protein product is CAWTLGRVTEAFF.

The genes are TRBV29-1 and TRBJ2-5; D not resolved. Germline loops: CDR1 SQVTM, CDR2 ANQGSEA. Deletions cut 5 bases from V and 1 base from J, with 14 bases between. This CDR3 comprises 14 residues. CDR3 in DNA: TGCAGCGTTTTAGTCCCCACCCGCCAAGAGACCCAGTACTTC. Translation: CSVLVPTRQETQYF.

This clone showed up just once. The chain combines TRBV7-8 with TRBJ2-7; no firm D call. The germline V gene encodes CDR1 SGHVS and CDR2 FQNEAQ. Trimming shortened V by 5 bases and J by 1 base, and 6 bases separated the two germline ends. The CDR3 length is 12 residues. The CDR3 sequence: CASSPRSYEQYF. CDR3 sequence (DNA): TGTGCCAGCAGCCCCCGTTCCTACGAGCAGTACTTC. Variable domain in full (rest from reference TRBV7-8 and TRBJ2-7): GAGVSQSPRYKVAKRGQDVALRCDPISGHVSLFWYQQALGQGPEFLTYFQNEAQLDKSGLPSDRFFAERPEGSVSTLKIQRTQQEDSAVYLCASSPRSYEQYFGPGTRLTVT.

The chain has TRBV27 and TRBJ2-2, with TRBD2 identical over 9 bases. The CDR3 sequence is 16 residues long. The V and J ends lost 6 bases and 4 bases, in that order; junction bases with no gene match: 9. The germline gives CDR1 MNHEY, CDR2 SMNVEV (reference sequence). The CDR3 DNA is TGTGCCAGCAGGCCCCCGGGACTAGCTTCCACCGGGGAGCTGTTTTTT. Encoded protein: CASRPPGLASTGELFF.

The V call is TRBV18, the J call TRBJ1-1; 7 bases are a match to TRBD1. The CDR3 contains 15 residues. Germline V lookup: CDR1 KGHSH, CDR2 LQKENI. Unmatched junction bases numbered 12, after V lost 3 bases and J lost 8 bases. Here the CDR3 reads CASSPHPLGQIEAFF. CDR3 sequence (DNA): TGTGCCAGCTCACCCCACCCCTTGGGACAGATCGAAGCTTTCTTT.

V gene TRBV5-1 combines with J gene TRBJ2-6, with a tentative D call TRBD1 (7 bases). This CDR3 comprises 16 residues. From germline, CDR1 is SGHRS and CDR2 YFSETQ. Trimming removed 4 bases at V and 0 bases at J, with 11 bases between. The CDR3 nucleotides read TGCGCCAGCAGCGCGGGACAGACCTCTGGGGCCAACGTCCTGACTTTC. This sequence encodes CASSAGQTSGANVLTF.

The V and J genes are TRBV9 and TRBJ2-1; 7 bases align to TRBD2. The J segment lost 7 bases and the V segment lost 0 bases, leaving 10 bases of the junction unmatched. Per germline, CDR1 SGDLS and CDR2 YYNGEE. The CDR3 length is 16 residues. The CDR3 protein is CASSVGGGGPGNEQFF. Here the CDR3 DNA reads TGTGCCAGCAGCGTAGGTGGGGGAGGGCCAGGGAATGAGCAGTTCTTC.

This chain uses TRBV9 with TRBJ2-1; 11 bases map to TRBD2. Looked up from germline, CDR1 is SGDLS and CDR2 is YYNGEE. The CDR3 runs to 16 residues. Trimming removed 3 bases from V and 7 bases from J; junction bases left unmatched: 9. CDR3 DNA sequence: TGTGCCAGCAGCGCTTTGGGGAGACTAGCGGGGAATGAGCAGTTCTTC. Its protein is CASSALGRLAGNEQFF.

With respect to this clone: An end of the junction does not agree with germline; a read error may underlie this. The V and J genes are TRBV7-7 and TRBJ2-5; TRBD2 matches at 13 bases. Germline CDR1 and CDR2: SSHAT and FNYEAQ (reference sequence). The CDR3 is made up of 16 amino acids. CDR3 residues: CASSLGLAGEGETQYF. CDR3 bases: TGTGCTAGCAGCTTAGGACTAGCGGGAGAGGGAGAGACCCAGTACTTC. The variable domain in full, with the rest retrieved from reference TRBV7-7 and TRBJ2-5, is GAGVSQSPRYKVTKRGQDVTLRCDPISSHATLYWYQQALGQGPEFLTYFNYEAQPDKSGLPSDRFSAERPEGSISTLTIQRTEQRDSAMYRCASSLGLAGEGETQYFGPGTRLLVL.

The chain employs TRBV19 and TRBJ2-2; D is possibly TRBD2 (6 bases). The CDR3 covers 15 residues. The V end was cut by 1 base, the J end by 5 bases, with 11 bases between. Germline lookup yields CDR1 LNHDA and CDR2 SQIVND (reference sequence). Written as DNA, the CDR3 is TGTGCCAGTAGTATAGCGGGAGTGAATACCGGGGAGCTGTTTTTT. It is translated as CASSIAGVNTGELFF.

The V gene is TRBV4-3, the J gene TRBJ2-1, with TRBD1 matching over 7 bases. J gave up 9 bases and V 0 bases, and 20 bases lay outside the gene matches. Per the germline V gene, CDR1 is LGHNA and CDR2 is YSLEER. The CDR3 is made up of 19 amino acids. CDR3 nucleotides: TGCGCCAGCAGCCAAGAGACCCCCGGCCGAGACAAACAGGGGTTTGAGCAGTTCTTC. Protein sequence: CASSQETPGRDKQGFEQFF.

The sample holds one count of this clone. This chain links TRBV7-9 with TRBJ2-1; 9 nucleotides agree with TRBD1. The CDR3 consists of 15 residues. V dropped 6 bases and J dropped 10; count of bases not matched to a gene: 13. Germline V gene lookup returns CDR1 SEHNR and CDR2 FQNEAQ (reference sequence). The CDR3 sequence is CASRYGTGRVMEQFF. The DNA of the CDR3 is TGTGCCAGCAGATACGGGACAGGGCGGGTCATGGAGCAGTTCTTC.

The rearrangement links TRBV11-2 to TRBJ1-1, with 7 bases fitting TRBD1. Germline CDR1 and CDR2: SGHAT and FQNNGV. Unmatched junction bases numbered 2, after V lost 1 base and J lost 0 bases. The CDR3 sequence is 15 residues long. CDR3 bases: TGTGCCAGCAGCTTAGGCAGGGGGGTGAACACTGAAGCTTTCTTT. This encodes CASSLGRGVNTEAFF.

The chain couples TRBV2 to TRBJ1-5; 9 bases map to TRBD1. V was pared by 0 bases and J by 4 bases, with 19 bases of the junction left unmatched. There are 21 residues in the CDR3. Looked up from germline, CDR1 is SNHLY and CDR2 is FYNNEI. The CDR3 sequence is CASSEAPQGSGQGMVNQPQHF. The DNA for the CDR3 is TGTGCCAGCAGTGAAGCCCCACAAGGGTCGGGACAGGGTATGGTTAATCAGCCCCAGCATTTT.

This chain joins TRBV5-1 and TRBJ1-1; TRBD1 is a possible D gene (5 bases). The CDR3 has 14 residues. Trimming took off 4 bases at V and 4 bases at J, with 14 bases between the two ends. Germline V lookup: CDR1 SGHRS, CDR2 YFSETQ. CDR3 nucleotide sequence: TGCGCCAGCAGCAGGGGCGGAGGGAGCACTGAAGCTTTCTTT. It translates to CASSRGGGSTEAFF. Based on the CDR3 plus reference TRBV5-1 and TRBJ1-1, the full variable domain is KAGVTQTPRYLIKTRGQQVTLSCSPISGHRSVSWYQQTPGQGLQFLFEYFSETQRNKGNFPGRFSGRQFSNSRSEMNVSTLELGDSALYLCASSRGGGSTEAFFGQGTRLTVV.

The chain employs TRBV19 and TRBJ1-1; 7 bases match TRBD1. This CDR3 has 14 residues. The germline V gene encodes CDR1 LNHDA and CDR2 SQIVND (reference sequence). J lost 6 bases, V lost 6 bases, and 10 bases had no gene match. The CDR3 spells CASSTDRLVSEAFF. The DNA for the CDR3 is TGTGCCAGTAGCACGGACAGGCTTGTCTCTGAAGCTTTCTTT. Filled out from reference TRBV19 and TRBJ1-1, the complete variable domain reads DGGITQSPKYLFRKEGQNVTLSCEQNLNHDAMYWYRQDPGQGLRLIYYSQIVNDFQKGDIAEGYSVSREKKESFPLTVTSAQKNPTAFYLCASSTDRLVSEAFFGQGTRLTVV.

J is TRBJ2-5 and V is TRBV4-2, with D possibly being TRBD1 (5 bases). V was trimmed by 2 bases and J by 3 bases, leaving 16 bases between them. This CDR3 is 16 amino acids long. CDR1 LGHNA and CDR2 YNFKEQ come from the germline V gene. The CDR3 spells CASSQTGHGAEETQYF. CDR3 coding DNA: TGTGCCAGCAGCCAAACAGGCCACGGTGCCGAAGAGACCCAGTACTTC.